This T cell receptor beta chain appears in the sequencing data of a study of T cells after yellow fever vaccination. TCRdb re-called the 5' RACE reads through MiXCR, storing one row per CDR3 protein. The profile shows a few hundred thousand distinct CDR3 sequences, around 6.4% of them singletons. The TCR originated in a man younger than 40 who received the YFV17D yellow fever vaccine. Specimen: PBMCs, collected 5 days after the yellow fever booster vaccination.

CDR3: CASSLGVGAFGNQPQHF. The CDR3 DNA sequence: TGCGCCAGCAGCTTGGGTGTCGGGGCCTTCGGCAATCAGCCCCAGCATTTT. The chain uses TRBV5-1 and TRBJ1-5; a weak D match, TRBD1 (5 bases). V was pared by 0 bases and J by 2 bases, with 15 bases between. CDR1 is SGHRS and CDR2 is YFSETQ in the germline V gene. The CDR3 length is 17 residues.